These 13 T cell receptor beta chains originate from one sample sequenced in a study of blood T cell repertoires in COVID-19. The method was immunoSEQ multiplex PCR; TCRdb's version includes in-frame clones alone and lacks a portion of them. The sample records 95,000 to 150,000 clones, 65% to 90% being singletons. Source material: peripheral blood. The receptor set was obtained from a woman aged 80 or older with acute or convalescent COVID-19.

V gene TRBV18 combines with J gene TRBJ1-1, with a weak D call TRBD1 (5 bases). CDR3 size: 12 residues. The germline gives CDR1 KGHSH, CDR2 LQKENI. The V end was cut by 5 bases, the J end by 8 bases, with 12 bases between. CDR3 in amino acids: CASSSGGGEAFF. Written as DNA, the CDR3 is TGTGCCAGCTCATCGGGGGGAGGAGAAGCTTTCTTT.

The rearrangement joins TRBV27 to TRBJ1-6, with TRBD1 matching over 9 bases. V lost 6 bases and J lost 9; bases outside the gene matches: 3. Looked up from germline, CDR1 is MNHEY and CDR2 is SMNVEV (reference sequence). The CDR3 sequence is 13 residues long. CDR3 sequence (DNA): TGTGCCAGCAGGCGGGACAGGGCTTCACCCCTCCACTTT. Protein: CASRRDRASPLHF.

This rearrangement joins TRBV5-1 to TRBJ2-1, with 9 bases matching TRBD2. In germline, CDR1 is SGHRS, CDR2 YFSETQ. The CDR3 sequence is 15 residues long. Losses at the gene ends were 0 bases for V and 7 bases for J; bases not matched to a gene: 5. The CDR3 DNA reads as TGCGCCAGCAGCTTGGTAGTAGCGGGGGTTAATGAGCAGTTCTTC. It yields the protein CASSLVVAGVNEQFF.

The chain joins TRBV10-3 to TRBJ2-5; D gene unclear. The length of the CDR3 is 13 residues. Germline CDR1 is ENHRY and CDR2 is SYGVKD. V gave up 3 bases and J gave up 2 bases, with 7 bases separating them. CDR3 sequence (DNA): TGTGCCATCAGTGACGGGTTGCAAGAGACCCAGTACTTC. Protein product: CAISDGLQETQYF.

V is TRBV28 and J is TRBJ2-7, with D maybe TRBD1 (5 bases). V was shortened by 1 base and J by 5 bases, with 12 bases between the two germline ends. Germline assignment: CDR1 MDHEN and CDR2 SYDVKM. The length of the CDR3 is 14 residues. CDR3 loop: CASSLFGARDEQYV. The DNA for the CDR3 is TGTGCCAGCAGTTTATTTGGGGCCAGGGACGAGCAGTACGTC.

The genes are TRBV11-2 and TRBJ1-2; no reliable D call. The CDR3 sequence is 12 residues long. CDR1 SGHAT and CDR2 FQNNGV come from the germline V gene. V was clipped by 4 bases and J by 8 bases, with 11 bases between them. In nucleotides, the CDR3 is TGTGCCAGCAGCTCCACAGTAGTGGGCTACACCTTC. Translation: CASSSTVVGYTF.

The rearrangement links TRBV10-1 to TRBJ1-6; unclear D gene. V gave up 6 bases and J gave up 6 bases, with 9 bases separating them. The V gene's germline CDR1 is WNHNN and CDR2 SYGVQD (reference sequence). This CDR3 is 13 amino acids long. CDR3: CASRSTTNSPLHF. The CDR3 region has the DNA TGCGCCAGCAGGAGCACCACTAATTCACCCCTCCACTTT.

The chain joins TRBV9 to TRBJ1-2, with D hard to call. Per germline, CDR1 SGDLS and CDR2 YYNGEE. V was cut by 4 bases and J by 2 bases, with 6 bases left in between. The CDR3 runs to 12 residues. This CDR3 is CASSLGNYGYTF. The CDR3 DNA reads as TGTGCCAGCAGCCTCGGGAACTATGGCTACACCTTC. The full variable domain, completed using reference TRBV9 and TRBJ1-2, is DSGVTQTPKHLITATGQRVTLRCSPRSGDLSVYWYQQSLDQGLQFLIQYYNGEERAKGNILERFSAQQFPDLHSELNLSSLELGDSALYFCASSLGNYGYTFGSGTRLTVV.

The chain carries TRBV4-1 and TRBJ1-2, with D possibly being TRBD1 (5 bases). V was cut by 4 bases and J by 4 bases, with 10 bases left in between. Germline loops: CDR1 MGHRA, CDR2 YSYEKL. This CDR3 comprises 13 residues. In nucleotides, the CDR3 is TGCGCCAGCAGCCCATCAGGGTTCTATGGCTACACCTTC. Amino acids: CASSPSGFYGYTF.

Here the CDR3 DNA reads TGCGCCAGCAAGGAGGGTGTAGGCTCCTACAATGAGCAGTTCTTC. Amino acids: CASKEGVGSYNEQFF. The chain is built from TRBV5-1 and TRBJ2-1; perhaps TRBD2 as D (6 bases). V was trimmed by 6 bases and J by 0 bases, leaving 13 bases between them. The CDR3 consists of 15 residues. Germline CDR1 reads SGHRS; CDR2 reads YFSETQ.

CDR3 bases: TGTGCCAGCAGCCAAGCCCAATGGACTGCTGAAGCTTTCTTT. Translating it yields CASSQAQWTAEAFF. The rearrangement uses TRBV3-1 (or the pseudogene TRBV3-2) and TRBJ1-1; D remains ambiguous. CDR1 is LGHDT, CDR2 YNNKEL, per germline (reference sequence). V shed 1 base and J shed 6 bases, with 12 bases lying between them. CDR3 length: 14 amino acids.

V is TRBV6-6 and J is TRBJ1-5, with TRBD1 as a possible D gene (6 bases). The CDR3 runs to 15 residues. CDR1 is MNHNY and CDR2 is SVGAGI in the germline V gene (reference sequence). With 5 bases removed from V and 6 bases from J, the gap between germline ends came to 17 bases. Written as DNA, the CDR3 is TGTGCCAGCAGTCCGAAACAGGGTTCAAGTCAGCCCCAGCATTTT. Protein product: CASSPKQGSSQPQHF.

This clone was detected only a few times. V and J are TRBV11-2 and TRBJ2-7; the match to TRBD1 covers 7 bases. The V gene end was trimmed by 1 base and the J gene end by 6 bases; junction bases not matched to a gene: 3. CDR3 length: 13 amino acids. Germline values: CDR1 SGHAT, CDR2 FQNNGV. The CDR3 DNA sequence: TGTGCCAGCAGCTTAGTAGCAGGGGGCGAGCAGTACGTC. Translated: CASSLVAGGEQYV.